This T cell receptor beta chain was captured by sequencing in a study of shared clonotypes between healthy human individuals. Study-level points and caveats: Larger richness was generally estimated for naive than memory subsets. Clonotypes which were not shared had lower generation probabilities than clonotypes that all four donors shared.

CDR1 SGHTA and CDR2 FQGNSA come from the germline V gene. Trimming pared 1 base from V and 10 bases from J, leaving 11 bases between. The CDR3 is 13 residues long. Produced via immunoSEQ multiplex PCR; TCRdb's table is partial and in-frame only. The data hold a few hundred thousand clones, with more than 60% observed a single time. Comment on this clone: Its antigen is still unknown.

The sequenced material came from memory CD4+ T cells sorted from blood. Subset denoted: CD45RA-negative fraction. The chain uses TRBV7-2 and TRBJ2-1; D is undetermined. The sequence came from a man aged 25-45 years in good health. Here the CDR3 DNA reads TGTGCCAGCAGCTTAGAGCGACTCGGAGAGCAGTTCTTC. Amino acids: CASSLERLGEQFF.